The clone carrying this T cell receptor (beta chain) was counted between two and nine times. Other DNA sequences from this sample encode an identical CDR3 as well. These data are taken from a study of radiotherapy plus CTLA-4 blockade in lung cancer. The data were produced by immunoSEQ multiplex PCR, yet TCRdb's version contains in-frame clones alone and is incomplete. The table includes approximately 80,000 clones, 74% detected once. This CDR3 has 13 residues. Germline lookup yields CDR1 MNHNS and CDR2 SASEGT. V gave up 7 bases and J gave up 2 bases, with 12 bases separating them. The TCR was taken from a human donor with non-small cell lung cancer whose response to radiotherapy plus ipilimumab could not be evaluated. The sequenced sample was peripheral blood, obtained from a patient treated with radiotherapy plus ipilimumab. The rearrangement links TRBV6-1 to TRBJ2-7, with TRBD1 as a possible D gene (5 bases). The CDR3 reads CASTPDSPYEQYF. CDR3 nucleotide sequence: TGTGCCAGCACCCCAGACAGTCCCTACGAGCAGTACTTC.